This TCR beta chain derives from a study of identical twins listed by TCRdb under 2016. As for the study more broadly: TCR alpha and beta repertoires from monozygotic twins, unrelated adults of various ages and cord blood were deep-sequenced to test whether fetal clonotypes persist. To rule out contamination, replicate twin experiments were performed at different times with different library preparation protocols.

Relative to germline, V is missing 1 base and J is missing 4 bases, with 2 bases of the junction outside any gene match. The CDR3 goes from the cysteine to the phenylalanine over 14 residues. The read is trimmed to its CDR3 DNA, 42 bases read in frame from base 1. Per the germline V gene, SGHRS is the CDR1 and YFSETQ is the CDR2. There are many counts of this clonotype. Its antigen is unknown. No much larger clone is present one base from it, and per-base qualities are unavailable. Results the study describes overall, beyond this receptor: Compared with coincidental sharing between unrelated individuals, out-of-frame TCR alpha sequences shared between twins showed an excess of sequences with low generation probability. Invariant T cells such as MAIT and iNKT could partly confound zero-insertion analyses, although diverse VJ usage argued against such confounding for most clonotypes. Fewer insertions were carried by abundant cord blood beta clonotypes; a weaker similar trend was observed in young adult naive repertoires, while no such trend was observed in memory repertoires. In monozygotic twins, out-of-frame TCR alpha sharing was systematically underestimated by recombination models, although the models agreed with sharing between unrelated individuals. Because the same donors could not be followed over many years, the conclusions depended on cross-sectional statistical analysis. In beta out-of-frame sequences, excess twin sharing was weaker, because having fewer shared sequences lowered the signal-to-noise ratio.

Libraries were constructed by 5' RACE. The sequencer listed for this sample is Illumina HiSeq 2000. A universal primer binding site was added through template switching, and the final cDNA carried a unique molecular identifier so that TCR cDNA molecules could be counted accurately. Specific primers in the conserved constant-segment region were used to synthesize first-strand cDNA for the TCR alpha and beta chains. To control for contamination, each cDNA library was double barcoded with a SMART-Mk sample barcode plus Illumina barcodes. TruSeq adapter sequences along with Illumina sample barcodes were introduced in two successive PCR steps. The TCR alpha and beta cDNA libraries were sequenced on the Illumina HiSeq platform using custom primers. Processing in the source paper ran as follows. Raw reads were processed with MiGEC to extract unique molecular identifiers, and MiXCR was used to determine CDR3 positions. Recombination models were inferred per individual with the repgenHMM and IGoR tools using an EM algorithm. The analysis of shared clonotypes was done with the tcR package in R, with sharing normalized by the product of cloneset sizes. Out-of-frame nonproductive sequences were analyzed to study raw recombination free of thymic and clonal selection effects. TCRdb passed the public sequencing reads through fastp at Q25 and MiXCR, retaining productive beta sequences. CDR3 protein duplicates are merged, each entry listing the most common genes and DNA. These V and J calls derive from TCRdb rather than the authors' analysis. The sample records hundreds of thousands of distinct CDR3 sequences, 21% of which are singletons. The ten largest clones represent approximately 4.5% of the sample.

Every donor was a healthy Caucasian. The twin cohort consisted of three pairs of female monozygotic twins, all aged about 18 to 30 years. The RNA used for TCR libraries was isolated from peripheral blood mononuclear cells. This sample also belongs to another study, concerning T cells expressing NK-cell markers. From the second report: TCR beta-chain repertoires were profiled in sorted CD3+CD56+NKG2C+, CD3+CD56+NKG2C- and CD3+CD56-NKG2C+ T-cell subsets from several donors. Among the eight sequenced donors, only one was HCMV-seronegative, while the other seven were HCMV-seropositive. To restrict sorting to alphabetaTCR-expressing T cells, an anti-gammadeltaTCR antibody was added in several experiments. In roughly 6 donors, the dominant CD3+CD56+NKG2C+ clonotypes ranked among the top 10 CD8+ clonotypes, making up about 1.0-8% of CD8+ T cells. Those dominant clonotypes were again the most abundant among CD3+CD56-NKG2C+ cells in a few donors, at roughly 28.3-60.1%. Whether the expanded NKG2C-expressing T cell clones were specific for HCMV antigens remained unclear. The eight sequenced donors were randomly selected healthy volunteers, three men and five women. A commercial ELISA kit detecting HCMV-specific IgG in serum was used to determine HCMV serostatus. For roughly 6 donors, bulk peripheral blood T-cell repertoires were also sequenced from unsorted PBMC. MIGEC handled demultiplexing of the reads and grouping by UMI, while MiTCR was used to assemble and quantify clonotypes. To exclude erroneous sequences, only TCR cDNA sequences supported by at least two reads were retained. The tcR package was used for downstream repertoire analysis, and clonotypes were matched across fractions by CDR3 nucleotide sequence plus V segment. VDJmatch was used to annotate antigen specificity against VDJdb, with one amino acid substitution allowed in CDR3.

The source of this sequence is a woman aged 18-35 years in good health. The chain employs TRBV5-1 and TRBJ1-1, with TRBD1 identical over 9 junction bases. The sequencing sample was made of PBMCs. The CDR3 region: CASSLTGGGTEAFF. The sequenced DNA: TGCGCCAGCAGCTTGACAGGGGGCGGCACTGAAGCTTTCTTT.